This T cell receptor beta chain was captured by sequencing in a study of breast tumors, draining lymph nodes, adjacent tissues. General study findings and limits: Luminal-like breast cancer showed significantly higher tumor–nontumor repertoire similarity than basal-like. That most tumor T cells come from lymph nodes remained unproven. Findings are consistent with lymph node origin and intratumoral expansion of most tumor T cells.

This CDR3 comprises 13 residues. Germline V gene lookup returns CDR1 SGHVS and CDR2 FQNEAQ. Concerning this clonotype itself: Antigen specificity is unknown. Mismatch with germline at one junction end may stem from a read error.

TCRdb fed the multiplex PCR reads into MiXCR, producing one record per CDR3 protein. The sample consists of over 10,000 distinct CDR3 sequences, 62% of them appearing once. The chain carries TRBV7-8 and TRBJ2-5, with D possibly TRBD2 on 7 matching bases. The end of the DNA is better explained by TRBJ2-1, so the J call may be wrong. The clonotype was recovered from a female donor with breast cancer. Some clones in this sample may be carry-over from other donors' samples. The sequencing sample was made of tumor-adjacent breast tissue. The CDR3 here is CASSLGGQEPQFF. CDR3 DNA sequence: TGCGCCAGCAGCTTGGGGGGGCAAGAGCCCCAGTTCTTC.